The 29 T cell receptor beta chains below come from one sample, sequenced in a study of cytomegalovirus exposure and HLA in healthy donors. The PCR was carried out with 60 Vbeta primers and 13 Jbeta primers. Assay used: immunoSEQ multiplex PCR; TCRdb lists only in-frame clones, some missing. Of 95,000 to 150,000 clones listed, roughly 82% are singletons. The sequenced sample consisted of PBMCs. The source of these receptors is a woman aged 18-35 years in good health and CMV-seronegative.

In this sample, this clone turned up a few times. The chain joins TRBV2 to TRBJ2-7; TRBD2 matches 8 bases. CDR3 length: 14 amino acids. Germline loops: CDR1 SNHLY, CDR2 FYNNEI. V was pared by 2 bases and J by 6 bases, with 6 bases of the junction left unmatched. In DNA form, the CDR3 reads TGTGCCAGCAGTGAATCGGTAGCGGGAATCGAGCAGTACTTC. This translates into CASSESVAGIEQYF.

The V and J genes are TRBV29-1 and TRBJ1-1, with D possibly matching TRBD1 (6 bases). Germline V gives CDR1 SQVTM, CDR2 ANQGSEA. The CDR3 sequence is 13 residues long. V shed 6 bases and J shed 1 base, with 12 bases lying between them. CDR3 sequence (DNA): TGCAGCGTCGACGGACAGCGGAACACTGAAGCTTTCTTT. Its protein is CSVDGQRNTEAFF. Complete variable domain (other parts from reference TRBV29-1 and TRBJ1-1): SAVISQKPSRDICQRGTSLTIQCQVDSQVTMMFWYRQQPGQSLTLIATANQGSEATYESGFVIDKFPISRPNLTFSTLTVSNMSPEDSSIYLCSVDGQRNTEAFFGQGTRLTVV.

The chain combines TRBV25-1 with TRBJ2-7; the D is unclear. Trimming took off 3 bases at V and 2 bases at J, with 14 bases between the two ends. The CDR3 runs 15 residues. Germline assignment: CDR1 MGHDK and CDR2 SYGVNS. In nucleotides, the CDR3 is TGTGCCAGCAGTGATCAGCAGCGCCCGCCCTACGAGCAGTACTTC. Its protein is CASSDQQRPPYEQYF.

The chain uses TRBV5-6 and TRBJ1-2; D is perhaps TRBD1 (5 bases). The V gene's germline CDR1 is SGHDT and CDR2 YYEEEE. V was cut by 0 bases and J by 3 bases, with 15 bases left in between. The CDR3 totals 16 residues. CDR3 sequence: CASSLEILRDHYGYTF. Here the CDR3 DNA reads TGTGCCAGCAGCTTGGAAATCCTCAGGGATCACTATGGCTACACCTTC.

This clone has more than one count but fewer than ten. The chain links TRBV2 to TRBJ2-4, with a possible D match to TRBD2 (6 bases). Trimming shortened V by 5 bases and J by 1 base, and 21 bases separated the two germline ends. The CDR3 is 18 amino acids. The germline V gene has CDR1 SNHLY and CDR2 FYNNEI. CDR3 nucleotide sequence: TGTGCCAGCAGTCAGAAAAGTCTCGGAGGGTGGGCCAAAAACATTCAGTACTTC. Residues: CASSQKSLGGWAKNIQYF. The full variable domain, in which reference TRBV2 and TRBJ2-4 provide the parts outside the CDR3, is EPEVTQTPSHQVTQMGQEVILRCVPISNHLYFYWYRQILGQKVEFLVSFYNNEISEKSEIFDDQFSVERPDGSNFTLKIRSTKLEDSAMYFCASSQKSLGGWAKNIQYFGAGTRLSVL.

This chain uses TRBV2 with TRBJ2-1; 7 nucleotides line up with TRBD2. The V gene end was trimmed by 8 bases and the J gene end by 6 bases; junction bases not matched to a gene: 10. CDR3 length: 14 residues. Germline V gives CDR1 SNHLY, CDR2 FYNNEI. The CDR3 DNA is TGTGCCAGCCCCGTAACGAGGGAGGGCAATGAGCAGTTCTTC. Translation gives CASPVTREGNEQFF.

This chain's CDR3 is CASSRSNQPQHF. CDR3 coding DNA: TGTGCCAGCAGTCGGAGCAATCAGCCCCAGCATTTT. The gene calls are TRBV27 and TRBJ1-5; D unclear. There are 12 residues in the CDR3. The germline CDR1 and CDR2 sequences are MNHEY and SMNVEV (reference sequence). V lost 5 bases to trimming and J lost 1 base, with 3 bases between them.

The CDR3 DNA reads as TGTGCCAGCAAACCAGGGGGCAGGGGTGAAAAACTGTTTTTT. Its translation is CASKPGGRGEKLFF. The chain carries TRBV6-5 and TRBJ1-4; 8 nucleotides match TRBD1. The V segment lost 7 bases and the J segment 7 bases; nucleotides outside the gene matches: 8. This CDR3 region has 14 residues. CDR1 and CDR2 from the germline V gene are MNHEY and SVGAGI.

The J gene is TRBJ1-1, the V gene TRBV19; no firm D call. Deletions cut 4 bases from V and 6 bases from J, with 15 bases between. The CDR3 is 14 residues long. Germline CDR1 reads LNHDA; CDR2 reads SQIVND (reference sequence). The CDR3 nucleotides read TGTGCCAGTAGTACTGGACGGTGGAGGTCTGAAGCTTTCTTT. Translated, it gives CASSTGRWRSEAFF.

V gene TRBV20-1 combines with J gene TRBJ2-7; TRBD2 aligns across 10 bases. Looked up from germline, CDR1 is DFQATT and CDR2 is SNEGSKA (reference sequence). CDR3 length equals 11 residues. V dropped 3 bases and J dropped 7; count of bases not matched to a gene: 0. The DNA of the CDR3 is TGCAGTGCTAGGGGACTAGCGGAGCAGTACTTC. Its translation is CSARGLAEQYF.

V gene TRBV9 combines with J gene TRBJ2-3; 12 bases agree with TRBD2. J lost 6 bases, V lost 1 base, and 9 bases had no gene match. Germline CDR1 SGDLS, CDR2 YYNGEE. CDR3 length equals 17 residues. CDR3 sequence (DNA): TGTGCCAGCAGCGTACCTCGACTAGCGGGAGCTGGGGATACGCAGTATTTT. Protein sequence: CASSVPRLAGAGDTQYF.

V is TRBV5-1 and J is TRBJ1-1; TRBD1 matches 9 bases. Germline CDR1 reads SGHRS; CDR2 reads YFSETQ. V trimming: 4 bases; J trimming: 3 bases; junction bases outside the gene matches: 7. The CDR3 consists of 15 residues. In DNA form, the CDR3 reads TGCGCCAGCAGCCGTCCGGGACAGGGTCACACTGAAGCTTTCTTT. It encodes CASSRPGQGHTEAFF.

This chain's CDR3 is CASSSPAGLNTEAFF. The CDR3 bases are TGTGCCAGCAGCTCCCCTGCGGGGTTGAACACTGAAGCTTTCTTT. The chain couples TRBV6-5 to TRBJ1-1, with D unresolved. V was shortened by 6 bases and J by 0 bases, with 14 bases between the two germline ends. Per the germline V gene, CDR1 is MNHEY and CDR2 is SVGAGI. This CDR3 has 15 amino acids.

This rearrangement joins TRBV10-2 to TRBJ2-1; D is undetermined. The germline V gene encodes CDR1 WSHSY and CDR2 SAAADI. Trimming cost V 7 bases and J 5 bases, with 15 bases left between them. This CDR3 comprises 14 residues. CDR3 protein: CASTLAHSNNEQFF. The CDR3 DNA reads as TGCGCCAGCACACTCGCTCACTCAAACAATGAGCAGTTCTTC.

The V gene is TRBV7-8, the J gene TRBJ1-2, with 7 positions matching TRBD1. The CDR3 totals 13 residues. Germline-derived CDR1 and CDR2 are SGHVS and FQNEAQ. With 4 bases clipped from V and 6 bases from J, the junction kept 5 bases outside the gene matches. The CDR3 coding sequence is TGTGCCAGCAGCTCCTACACAGGGGATGGCTACACCTTC. Protein product: CASSSYTGDGYTF.

V is TRBV7-2 and J is TRBJ2-3; D is perhaps TRBD1 (6 bases). V dropped 7 bases and J dropped 0 bases, with 14 bases sitting between them. This CDR3 has 15 amino acids. Per germline, CDR1 SGHTA and CDR2 FQGNSA. The CDR3 spells CASNIQGSSTDTQYF. The CDR3 DNA reads TGTGCCAGCAATATACAGGGCTCTAGCACAGATACGCAGTATTTT.

The rearrangement uses TRBV6-1 and TRBJ2-5; TRBD2 matches 7 bases. This CDR3 comprises 15 residues. The V segment lost 0 bases and the J segment 2 bases; nucleotides outside the gene matches: 3. Germline-derived CDR1 and CDR2 are MNHNS and SASEGT. The CDR3 sequence: CASSEAAAGQETQYF. The CDR3, as DNA: TGTGCCAGCAGTGAAGCTGCAGCGGGGCAAGAGACCCAGTACTTC.

CDR3 in DNA: TGTGCCAGCAGCCAAACAGGGGACTATGGCTACACCTTC. The encoded protein is CASSQTGDYGYTF. V is TRBV6-6 and J is TRBJ1-2, with TRBD1 matching over 7 bases. Germline CDR1 MNHNY, CDR2 SVGAGI (reference sequence). V shed 6 bases, J shed 3 bases, and the junction held 4 bases outside the gene matches. The CDR3 length is 13 residues.

The genes are TRBV5-1 and TRBJ1-3; 7 bases fit TRBD1. Germline CDR1 is SGHRS and CDR2 is YFSETQ. The J segment lost 3 bases and the V segment lost 5 bases, leaving 14 bases of the junction unmatched. The CDR3 spans 17 residues. The CDR3 region is CASRPRQGEFFGNTIYF. The CDR3 nucleotides read TGCGCCAGCAGACCCCGGCAGGGGGAGTTCTTTGGAAACACCATATATTTT.

J is TRBJ1-1 and V is TRBV6-5; perhaps TRBD1 as D (6 bases). This CDR3 is 12 amino acids long. Germline V CDR1 and CDR2: MNHEY, SVGAGI. V shed 6 bases and J shed 8 bases, with 13 bases lying between them. Written as DNA, the CDR3 is TGTGCCAGCAGCCCCGGACAGTCAGAAGCTTTCTTT. This encodes CASSPGQSEAFF.

This chain joins TRBV5-1 and TRBJ2-7; 7 bases agree with TRBD1. Germline V lookup: CDR1 SGHRS, CDR2 YFSETQ. V was pared by 0 bases and J by 6 bases, with 3 bases of the junction left unmatched. The CDR3 contains 13 residues. CDR3 residues: CASSLATGAEQYF. CDR3 in DNA: TGCGCCAGCAGCTTGGCCACAGGGGCCGAGCAGTACTTC.

V is TRBV18 and J is TRBJ2-7; 9 bases agree with TRBD2. V shed 2 bases, J shed 5 bases, and the junction held 7 bases outside the gene matches. This CDR3 comprises 15 residues. CDR1 is KGHSH and CDR2 is LQKENI in the germline V gene. The CDR3 here is CASSPKNPSGNEQYF. CDR3 nucleotides: TGTGCCAGCTCACCAAAAAACCCTAGCGGGAACGAGCAGTACTTC. Full variable domain (remainder filled in from reference TRBV18 and TRBJ2-7): NAGVMQNPRHLVRRRGQEARLRCSPMKGHSHVYWYRQLPEEGLKFMVYLQKENIIDESGMPKERFSAEFPKEGPSILRIQQVVRGDSAAYFCASSPKNPSGNEQYFGPGTRLTVT.

The V call is TRBV6-1, the J call TRBJ2-2; 7 bases map to TRBD2. This CDR3 contains 15 residues. Germline V gene data show CDR1 as MNHNS and CDR2 as SASEGT. J lost 1 base, V lost 7 bases, and 6 bases had no gene match. In DNA, the CDR3 is TGTGCCAGCAACCCAAGCGGGGAGAACACCGGGGAGCTGTTTTTT. It specifies CASNPSGENTGELFF.

The chain carries TRBV6-5 and TRBJ1-5; D gene ambiguous. The germline V and J ends were trimmed by 4 bases and 4 bases, with 8 bases remaining between them. The germline V gene encodes CDR1 MNHEY and CDR2 SVGAGI. This CDR3 is built from 13 residues. CDR3 bases: TGTGCCAGCAGTTGGCAGGAAAATCAGCCCCAGCATTTT. Its protein product is CASSWQENQPQHF.

The J gene is TRBJ1-1, the V gene TRBV11-2, with no clear D. Per the germline V gene, CDR1 is SGHAT and CDR2 is FQNNGV. CDR3 size: 16 residues. V was cut by 0 bases and J by 4 bases, with 15 bases left in between. The CDR3 DNA reads as TGTGCCAGCAGCTTAGAAGCCCTGGCCAGGTCCACTGAAGCTTTCTTT. Translation gives CASSLEALARSTEAFF.

CDR3 coding DNA: TGCGCCAGCAGCTTGTGGGCGGGAAACTCTGGAAACACCATATATTTT. It translates to CASSLWAGNSGNTIYF. This chain links TRBV5-1 with TRBJ1-3; D is ambiguous. CDR1 SGHRS and CDR2 YFSETQ come from the germline V gene. V gave up 1 base and J gave up 0 bases, with 11 bases separating them. The CDR3 spans 16 residues.

The chain employs TRBV19 and TRBJ1-5; D is unclear. The CDR3 is 13 residues long. Germline V gene lookup returns CDR1 LNHDA and CDR2 SQIVND (reference sequence). The V end lost 3 bases, the J end lost 10 bases, and 13 bases lay between the germline ends. CDR3 sequence: CASSILEGQPQHF. The CDR3 coding sequence is TGTGCCAGTAGTATCCTGGAGGGCCAACCCCAGCATTTT.

The chain is built from TRBV5-1 and TRBJ1-4; 9 bases line up with TRBD1. Losses at the gene ends were 4 bases for V and 4 bases for J; bases not matched to a gene: 11. From germline, CDR1 is SGHRS and CDR2 YFSETQ. The CDR3 is 17 residues long. The chain's CDR3 is CASSLLGQGGNNEKLFF. The CDR3 coding sequence is TGCGCCAGCAGCCTGCTGGGACAGGGAGGAAATAATGAAAAACTGTTTTTT.

CDR3 sequence: CASSSSLSGRAYEQYF. The CDR3 DNA is TGTGCCAGCAGTTCGTCATTAAGCGGGAGGGCCTACGAGCAGTACTTC. The chain links TRBV27 to TRBJ2-7, with 10 bases lining up with TRBD2. CDR3 size: 16 residues. V lost 4 bases and J lost 2; bases outside the gene matches: 8. Germline-derived CDR1 and CDR2 are MNHEY and SMNVEV (reference sequence).